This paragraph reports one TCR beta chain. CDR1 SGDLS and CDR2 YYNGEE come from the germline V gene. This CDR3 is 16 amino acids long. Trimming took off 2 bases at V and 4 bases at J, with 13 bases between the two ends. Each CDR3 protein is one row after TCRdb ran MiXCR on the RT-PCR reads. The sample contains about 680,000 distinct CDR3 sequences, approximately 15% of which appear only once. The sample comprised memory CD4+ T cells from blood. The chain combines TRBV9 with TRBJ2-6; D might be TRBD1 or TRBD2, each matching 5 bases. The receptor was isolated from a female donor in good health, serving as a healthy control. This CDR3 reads CASSVGAGTGANVLTF. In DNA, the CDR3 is TGTGCCAGCAGCGTCGGAGCAGGGACCGGGGCCAACGTCCTGACTTTC. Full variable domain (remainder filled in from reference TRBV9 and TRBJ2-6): DSGVTQTPKHLITATGQRVTLRCSPRSGDLSVYWYQQSLDQGLQFLIQYYNGEERAKGNILERFSAQQFPDLHSELNLSSLELGDSALYFCASSVGAGTGANVLTFGAGSRLTVL.